The present entry profiles one TCR beta chain with its context. As yet, its antigen is unknown. CDR1 and CDR2 (germline): SQVTM, ANQGSEA. V lost 3 bases, J lost 2 bases, and 0 bases lay in between. CDR3 length: 10 residues. The data stem from a study of tumor-infiltrating lymphocytes in localized non-small cell lung cancer. Study information: Some samples were collected after neoadjuvant chemotherapy; smokers, never-smokers and several histologies were included.

The repertoire was sequenced with immunoSEQ multiplex PCR; TCRdb's copy has only in-frame clones and lacks some. Here the sample spans fewer than 15,000 clones, about 76% being singletons. Findings of the study overall: Technical variation could not be separated from intratumor heterogeneity here. IM1 and IM2 tumors showed no difference in T-cell fraction. TCRbeta sequencing showed higher T cell infiltration in tumors than uninvolved lung.

J is TRBJ2-3 and V is TRBV29-1; D unresolved. The specimen was uninvolved lung tissue not adjacent to the tumor. This receptor was identified in a human donor with non-small cell lung cancer. The CDR3 sequence: CSVDTDTQYF. CDR3 nucleotide sequence: TGCAGCGTTGACACAGATACGCAGTATTTT.